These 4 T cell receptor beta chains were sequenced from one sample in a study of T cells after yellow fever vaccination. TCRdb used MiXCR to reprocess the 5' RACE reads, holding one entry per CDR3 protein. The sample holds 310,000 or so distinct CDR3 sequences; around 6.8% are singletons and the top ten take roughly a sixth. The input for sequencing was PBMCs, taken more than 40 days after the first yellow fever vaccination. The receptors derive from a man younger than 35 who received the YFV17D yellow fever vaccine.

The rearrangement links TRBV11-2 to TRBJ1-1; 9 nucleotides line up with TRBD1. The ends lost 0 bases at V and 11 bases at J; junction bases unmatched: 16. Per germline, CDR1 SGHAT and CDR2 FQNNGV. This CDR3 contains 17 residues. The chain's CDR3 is CASSLEWTGVFGLGAFF. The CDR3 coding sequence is TGTGCCAGCAGCTTAGAATGGACAGGGGTCTTCGGGCTTGGGGCTTTCTTT.

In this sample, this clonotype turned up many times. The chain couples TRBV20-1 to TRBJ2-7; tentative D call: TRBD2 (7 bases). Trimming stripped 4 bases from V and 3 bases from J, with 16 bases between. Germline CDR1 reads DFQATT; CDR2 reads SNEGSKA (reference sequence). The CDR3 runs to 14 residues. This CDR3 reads CSAIPGGGSYEQYV. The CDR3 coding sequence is TGCAGTGCTATACCAGGCGGGGGCAGCTACGAGCAGTACGTC.

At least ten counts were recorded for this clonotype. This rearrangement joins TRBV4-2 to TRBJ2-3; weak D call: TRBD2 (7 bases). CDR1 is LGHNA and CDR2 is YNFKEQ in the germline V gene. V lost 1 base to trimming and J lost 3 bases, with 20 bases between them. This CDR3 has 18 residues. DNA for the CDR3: TGTGCCAGCAGCCAAGTGGCGGGGGCGCTTGTCGGAACAGATACGCAGTATTTT. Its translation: CASSQVAGALVGTDTQYF.

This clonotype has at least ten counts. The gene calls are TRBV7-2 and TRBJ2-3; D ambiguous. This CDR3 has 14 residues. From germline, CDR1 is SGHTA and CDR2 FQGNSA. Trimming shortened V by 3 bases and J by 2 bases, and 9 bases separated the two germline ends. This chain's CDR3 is CASSFNGLTDTQYF. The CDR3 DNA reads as TGTGCCAGCAGCTTCAACGGCCTCACAGATACGCAGTATTTT.